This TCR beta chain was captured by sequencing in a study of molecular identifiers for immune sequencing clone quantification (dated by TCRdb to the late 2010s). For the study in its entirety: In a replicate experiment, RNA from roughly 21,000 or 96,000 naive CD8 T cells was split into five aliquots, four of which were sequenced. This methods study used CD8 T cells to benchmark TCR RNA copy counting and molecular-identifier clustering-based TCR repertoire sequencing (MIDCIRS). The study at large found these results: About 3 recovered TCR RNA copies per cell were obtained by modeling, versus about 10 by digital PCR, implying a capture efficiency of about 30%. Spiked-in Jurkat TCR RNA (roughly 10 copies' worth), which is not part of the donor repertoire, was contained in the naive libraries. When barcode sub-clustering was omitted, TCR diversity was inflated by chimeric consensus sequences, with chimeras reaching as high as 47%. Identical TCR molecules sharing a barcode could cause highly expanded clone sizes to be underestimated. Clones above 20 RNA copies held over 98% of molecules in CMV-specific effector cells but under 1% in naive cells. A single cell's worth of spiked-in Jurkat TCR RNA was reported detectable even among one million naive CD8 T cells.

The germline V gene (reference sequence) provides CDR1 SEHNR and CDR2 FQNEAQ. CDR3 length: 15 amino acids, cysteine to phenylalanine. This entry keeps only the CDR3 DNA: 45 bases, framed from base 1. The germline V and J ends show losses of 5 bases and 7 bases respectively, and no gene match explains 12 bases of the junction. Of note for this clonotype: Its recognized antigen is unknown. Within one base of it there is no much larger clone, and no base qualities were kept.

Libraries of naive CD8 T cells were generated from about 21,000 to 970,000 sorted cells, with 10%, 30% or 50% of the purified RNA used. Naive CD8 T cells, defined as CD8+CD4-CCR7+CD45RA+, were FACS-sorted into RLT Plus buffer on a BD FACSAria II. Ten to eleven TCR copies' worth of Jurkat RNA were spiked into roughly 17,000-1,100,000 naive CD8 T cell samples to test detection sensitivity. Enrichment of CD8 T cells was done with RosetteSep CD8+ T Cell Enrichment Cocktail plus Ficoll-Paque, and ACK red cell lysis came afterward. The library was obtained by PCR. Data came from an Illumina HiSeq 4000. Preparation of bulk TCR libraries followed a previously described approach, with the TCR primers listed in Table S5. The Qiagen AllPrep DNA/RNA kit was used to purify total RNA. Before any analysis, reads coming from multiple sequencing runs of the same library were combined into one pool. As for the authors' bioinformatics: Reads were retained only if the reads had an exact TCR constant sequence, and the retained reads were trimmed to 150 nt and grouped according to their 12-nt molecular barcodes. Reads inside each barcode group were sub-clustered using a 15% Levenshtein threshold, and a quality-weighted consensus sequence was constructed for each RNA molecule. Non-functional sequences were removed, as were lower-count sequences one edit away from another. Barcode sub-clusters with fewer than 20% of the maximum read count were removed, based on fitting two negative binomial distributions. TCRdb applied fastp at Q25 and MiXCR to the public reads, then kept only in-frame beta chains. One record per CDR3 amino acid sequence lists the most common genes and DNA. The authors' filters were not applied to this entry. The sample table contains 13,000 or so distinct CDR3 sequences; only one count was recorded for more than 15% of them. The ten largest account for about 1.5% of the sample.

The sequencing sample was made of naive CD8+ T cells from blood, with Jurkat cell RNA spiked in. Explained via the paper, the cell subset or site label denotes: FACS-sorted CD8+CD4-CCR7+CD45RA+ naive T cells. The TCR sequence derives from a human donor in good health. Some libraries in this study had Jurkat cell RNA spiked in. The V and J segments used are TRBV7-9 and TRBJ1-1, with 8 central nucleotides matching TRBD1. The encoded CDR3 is CASSPRQGFRGEAFF. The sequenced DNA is TGTGCCAGCAGCCCTAGACAGGGGTTTAGGGGTGAAGCTTTCTTT.